The rows below give T cell receptor beta chains drawn from one sample of a study of shared clonotypes between healthy human individuals. Measured with immunoSEQ multiplex PCR; TCRdb has only the in-frame clones, and not every one. This table has about 2,100,000 clones, more than 85% appearing once. The sequenced material came from naive CD8+ T cells from PBMCs. These receptors all stem from a man between 18 and 35 years old in good health. Some clones in this sample may be carry-over from other donors' samples. CDR3s include the opening cysteine and the closing phenylalanine or tryptophan. The D gene is left open where the match is weak. Rows give clone size only sometimes, using once, few, many, or a class for an expanded clone.

V: TRBV2; size: NA; J: TRBJ2-7; D: TRBD1; DNA: TGTGCCAGCAGTGGTAACAGACAGGGCCCTAACTACGAGCAGTACTTC; CDR3: CASSGNRQGPNYEQYF
V: TRBV7-2; size: NA; J: TRBJ2-1; D: TRBD2; DNA: TGTGCCAGCAGCTTACTGCTAGCGGGAGGGTATAACAATGAGCAGTTCTTC; CDR3: CASSLLLAGGYNNEQFF
V: TRBV7-9; size: NA; J: TRBJ1-2; D: NA; DNA: TGTGCCAGCAGCTTAGCGAGCAGAACTTCCCCATATGGCTACACCTTC; CDR3: CASSLASRTSPYGYTF
V: TRBV15; size: NA; J: TRBJ2-6; D: TRBD2; DNA: TGTGCCACCAGCAGAGATACTAGCGGGAGGCCTGGGGCCAACGTCCTGACTTTC; CDR3: CATSRDTSGRPGANVLTF
V: TRBV27; size: NA; J: TRBJ2-7; D: NA; DNA: TGTGCCAGCAGTTTATCCACAGTGTTCAGGTACGAGCAGTACTTC; CDR3: CASSLSTVFRYEQYF
V: TRBV28; size: once; J: TRBJ2-3; D: NA; DNA: TGTGCCAGCAGTTTCCCCTTCAGCCCCACAGATACGCAGTATTTT; CDR3: CASSFPFSPTDTQYF
V: TRBV28; size: once; J: TRBJ2-2; D: NA; DNA: TGTGCCAGCAGGGAGGACTGGAACACCGGGGAGCTGTTTTTT; CDR3: CASREDWNTGELFF
V: TRBV27; size: once; J: TRBJ2-7; D: NA; DNA: TGTGCCAGCAGTTTTTGGGGGAGCTCCTACGAGCAGTACTTC; CDR3: CASSFWGSSYEQYF
V: TRBV27; size: NA; J: TRBJ2-7; D: NA; DNA: TGTGCCAGCAGTTTATCAGGACTGTTTTACGAGCAGTACTTC; CDR3: CASSLSGLFYEQYF
V: TRBV6-1; size: NA; J: TRBJ2-1; D: NA; DNA: TGTGCCAGCAGTGAAAATTTCGGCAGGGGGGAATACAATGAGCAGTTCTTC; CDR3: CASSENFGRGEYNEQFF
V: TRBV27; size: NA; J: TRBJ2-7; D: TRBD2; DNA: TGTGCCAGCAGTTTAGCGGGAGGTACCTACGAGCAGTACTTC; CDR3: CASSLAGGTYEQYF
V: TRBV4-3; size: NA; J: TRBJ1-1; D: NA; DNA: TGCGCCAGCAGCCAAGGCAAGGGGACGCCTGAAGCTTTCTTT; CDR3: CASSQGKGTPEAFF
V: TRBV19; size: NA; J: TRBJ2-7; D: NA; DNA: TGTGCCAGTAGTATAGGGGCCAGGGGATACGAGCAGTACTTC; CDR3: CASSIGARGYEQYF
V: TRBV30; size: NA; J: TRBJ2-1; D: NA; DNA: TGTGCCCAAGGCGGTCTCTCAACGATGGTAGATGAGCAGTTCTTC; CDR3: CAQGGLSTMVDEQFF
V: TRBV7-7; size: NA; J: TRBJ2-5; D: TRBD2; DNA: TGTGCCAGCAGCTTAGTACTAGCGGGAACGGAGACCCAGTACTTC; CDR3: CASSLVLAGTETQYF
V: TRBV6-5; size: NA; J: TRBJ2-7; D: NA; DNA: TGTGCCAGCAGTTTCTCTTCTGGGCTGACTAGTTACGAGCAGTACTTC; CDR3: CASSFSSGLTSYEQYF
V: TRBV11-3; size: NA; J: TRBJ2-1; D: TRBD2; DNA: TGTGCCAGCAGCCAAGGGACTACGTTCTACAATGAGCAGTTCTTC; CDR3: CASSQGTTFYNEQFF
V: TRBV27; size: NA; J: TRBJ1-5; D: NA; DNA: TGTGCCAGACCACCGACAATACTCGGGACACCTAGCAATCAGCCCCAGCATTTT; CDR3: CARPPTILGTPSNQPQHF
V: TRBV6-1; size: NA; J: TRBJ1-5; D: NA; DNA: TGTGCCAGCAGTGTTCGGCCAGGGGCTAATCAGCCCCAGCATTTT; CDR3: CASSVRPGANQPQHF
V: TRBV13; size: NA; J: TRBJ1-1; D: NA; DNA: TGTGCCAGCAGCTTCCGTGACAGATTGAACACTGAAGCTTTCTTT; CDR3: CASSFRDRLNTEAFF
V: TRBV7-2; size: NA; J: TRBJ2-2; D: TRBD1; DNA: TGTGCCACCTGGGACAGGGGCACCGGGGAGCTGTTTTTT; CDR3: CATWDRGTGELFF
V: TRBV4-3; size: NA; J: TRBJ2-2; D: NA; DNA: TGCGCCAGCAGCCAAGATACCGGGGATGGCACCGGGGAGCTGTTTTTT; CDR3: CASSQDTGDGTGELFF
V: TRBV2; size: NA; J: TRBJ2-7; D: NA; DNA: TGTGCCAGCAGTGATGGCAGGGGCTACGAGCAGTACTTC; CDR3: CASSDGRGYEQYF
V: TRBV27; size: NA; J: TRBJ2-1; D: TRBD2; DNA: TGTGCCAGCACTAGCGGGAGCTCCTACAATGAGCAGTTCTTC; CDR3: CASTSGSSYNEQFF
V: TRBV9; size: NA; J: TRBJ2-3; D: NA; DNA: TGTGCCAGCAGCGTAGAGGGGGGAACAGATACGCAGTATTTT; CDR3: CASSVEGGTDTQYF
V: TRBV7-9; size: NA; J: TRBJ2-1; D: NA; DNA: TGTGCCAGCAGCCTGCTAGGAGCGAAGTTCGTCGATGAGCAGTTCTTC; CDR3: CASSLLGAKFVDEQFF
V: TRBV7-2; size: few; J: TRBJ1-5; D: NA; DNA: TGTGCCAGCAGCTCGGGGGTTGGCAATCAGCCCCAGCATTTT; CDR3: CASSSGVGNQPQHF
V: TRBV7-9; size: NA; J: TRBJ2-7; D: NA; DNA: TGTGCCAGCAGAGGGCAGGGGAGGCACGAGCAGTACTTC; CDR3: CASRGQGRHEQYF
V: TRBV2; size: NA; J: TRBJ2-1; D: TRBD2; DNA: TGTGCCAGCAGAAGACTAGCGGGAGACTCCTACAATGAGCAGTTCTTC; CDR3: CASRRLAGDSYNEQFF
V: TRBV12-5; size: once; J: TRBJ2-1; D: NA; DNA: TGTGCTAGTGGTTTAGGCAATGAGCAGTTCTTC; CDR3: CASGLGNEQFF
V: TRBV28; size: once; J: TRBJ2-7; D: NA; DNA: TGTGCCAGCAGTCTTAGACCGGGGGCCTACGAGCAGTACTTC; CDR3: CASSLRPGAYEQYF
V: TRBV27; size: once; J: TRBJ2-7; D: NA; DNA: TGTGCCAGCAGTTTCAAGGGAATACCCTACGAGCAGTACTTC; CDR3: CASSFKGIPYEQYF
V: TRBV14; size: NA; J: TRBJ2-3; D: NA; DNA: TGTGCCAGCAGCCAGCGTTACGCGGGCGGTTTAGGAGATACGCAGTATTTT; CDR3: CASSQRYAGGLGDTQYF
V: TRBV27; size: NA; J: TRBJ2-7; D: NA; DNA: TGTGCCAGCAGTCTAATTGGGGCGGGATACGAGCAGTACTTC; CDR3: CASSLIGAGYEQYF
V: TRBV6-6; size: once; J: TRBJ2-3; D: TRBD2; DNA: TGTGCCAGCAGTTACTCTAGCGGGACAGATACGCAGTATTTT; CDR3: CASSYSSGTDTQYF
V: TRBV9; size: once; J: TRBJ2-6; D: NA; DNA: TGTGCCAGCAGCGTGTCCCCATCACGGACAGCTGGGGCCAACGTCCTGACTTTC; CDR3: CASSVSPSRTAGANVLTF
V: TRBV19; size: NA; J: TRBJ2-2; D: NA; DNA: TGTGCCAGCAAGAGCACCGGGGAGCTGTTTTTT; CDR3: CASKSTGELFF
V: TRBV4-1; size: few; J: TRBJ1-1; D: NA; DNA: TGCGCCAGCAGCCAAAGGACCGGAGGTGGTATGAACACTGAAGCTTTCTTT; CDR3: CASSQRTGGGMNTEAFF
V: TRBV7-6; size: NA; J: TRBJ2-2; D: NA; DNA: TGTGCCAGCAGCTTAGCAACCATCGGGGAGCTGTTTTTT; CDR3: CASSLATIGELFF
V: TRBV9; size: NA; J: TRBJ2-5; D: NA; DNA: TGTGCCAGCAGCGTAGGGCGTGCGATGGACCCTAACCCAGAGACCCAGTACTTC; CDR3: CASSVGRAMDPNPETQYF